Detailed here is one TCR beta chain. What it recognizes is unknown. This sample was taken from a study of cytomegalovirus exposure and HLA in healthy donors. Points from the study as a whole: A missense variant in DCLRE1C was later tied to TCR beta V- and J-gene trimming.

The study ran its PCR with 60 Vbeta and 13 Jbeta primers. The repertoire was sequenced with immunoSEQ multiplex PCR; TCRdb's copy has only in-frame clones and lacks some. The table shows roughly 190,000 clones, with roughly 12% occurring only once. With 4 bases clipped from V and 0 bases from J, the junction kept 8 bases outside the gene matches. This CDR3 is built from 17 residues. Germline CDR1 reads KGHSH; CDR2 reads LQKENI. The V gene is TRBV18, the J gene TRBJ2-2; 7 bases match TRBD1. Sequencing was performed on PBMCs. The origin of this receptor is a man aged 45-65 years in good health and CMV-seropositive. The chain's CDR3 is CASSQRIQGPNTGELFF. In DNA form, the CDR3 reads TGTGCCAGCTCACAGCGGATACAGGGGCCGAACACCGGGGAGCTGTTTTTT. The full variable domain, with the rest looked up from reference TRBV18 and TRBJ2-2, is NAGVMQNPRHLVRRRGQEARLRCSPMKGHSHVYWYRQLPEEGLKFMVYLQKENIIDESGMPKERFSAEFPKEGPSILRIQQVVRGDSAAYFCASSQRIQGPNTGELFFGEGSRLTVL.